Listed here are 9 T cell receptor beta chains from one sample, sequenced in a study of cytomegalovirus exposure and HLA in healthy donors. It was with 60 Vbeta and 13 Jbeta primers that the PCR ran. This table comes from immunoSEQ multiplex PCR, and its TCRdb copy is limited to in-frame clones, with some not included. This sample has under 150,000 clones; 8% to 10% occur once, and the top ten carry approximately 3%. The specimen was PBMCs. The receptors derive from a man aged 25-40 years in good health and CMV-seronegative.

The chain links TRBV7-2 to TRBJ1-1; perhaps TRBD1 as D (6 bases). This CDR3 spans 14 amino acids. Germline CDR1 is SGHTA and CDR2 is FQGNSA. V was clipped by 6 bases and J by 11 bases, with 22 bases between them. The CDR3 region is CASRFPGGPTKAFF. The CDR3 bases are TGTGCCAGCAGATTCCCTGGGGGCCCTACTAAGGCTTTCTTT.

The V gene is TRBV23-1, the J gene TRBJ2-7, with 9 nucleotides matching TRBD1. TRBV23-1 is labeled an ORF, and its function is uncertain. V trimming: 6 bases; J trimming: 0 bases; junction bases outside the gene matches: 9. The CDR3 spans 16 residues. The CDR3 sequence is CASRPALQGASYEQYF. The CDR3 DNA reads as TGCGCCAGCAGGCCCGCACTACAGGGGGCCTCCTACGAGCAGTACTTC.

Only a few counts were recorded for this clone. This chain connects TRBV7-2 to TRBJ2-5; 7 bases are shared with TRBD1. The CDR3 has 15 amino acids. Trimming cost V 1 base and J 4 bases; bases outside gene matches: 6. Germline assignment: CDR1 SGHTA and CDR2 FQGNSA. Written as DNA, the CDR3 is TGTGCCAGCAGCTTAGGCGGCTCAGGGGGAGAGACCCAGTACTTC. Translating gives CASSLGGSGGETQYF.

This clone was found a few times. V gene TRBV28 combines with J gene TRBJ2-5, with 8 bases lining up with TRBD1. From germline, CDR1 is MDHEN and CDR2 SYDVKM. CDR3 length: 15 amino acids. V trimming: 7 bases; J trimming: 7 bases; junction bases outside the gene matches: 14. The CDR3 DNA is TGTGCCAGCAATCTGGACAGGGCGTATCGCGGGACCCAGTACTTC. Its protein is CASNLDRAYRGTQYF.

This clone came up a few times. The V gene is TRBV27, the J gene TRBJ2-5; TRBD2 matches at 16 bases. CDR3 length equals 20 residues. The ends lost 2 bases at V and 4 bases at J; junction bases unmatched: 13. Germline lookup yields CDR1 MNHEY and CDR2 SMNVEV (reference sequence). The CDR3 nucleotides are TGTGCCAGCAGTTTAACACCCGGGACTAGCGGGAGGGGAATAGCAGAGACCCAGTACTTC. It translates to CASSLTPGTSGRGIAETQYF.

This rearrangement joins TRBV7-2 to TRBJ2-7; D is unclear. CDR3 length: 12 residues. The V end lost 4 bases, the J end lost 4 bases, and 8 bases lay between the germline ends. The V gene's germline CDR1 is SGHTA and CDR2 FQGNSA. The CDR3 loop is CASSSPGYEQYF. In DNA form, the CDR3 reads TGTGCCAGCAGCTCTCCCGGGTACGAGCAGTACTTC.

This clone was picked up a small number of times. The chain couples TRBV10-3 to TRBJ2-7; D ambiguous. The CDR3 is 13 amino acids. V gave up 11 bases and J gave up 0 bases, with 14 bases separating them. CDR1 is ENHRY, CDR2 SYGVKD, per germline. Here the CDR3 DNA reads TGTGCCGCCACAGTGGAACTCTCCTACGAGCAGTACTTC. Protein sequence: CAATVELSYEQYF.

This chain joins TRBV25-1 and TRBJ1-1, with D perhaps matching TRBD1 (6 bases). CDR1 is MGHDK and CDR2 is SYGVNS in the germline V gene. The germline V and J ends were trimmed by 1 base and 10 bases, with 13 bases remaining between them. The CDR3 sequence is 13 residues long. The CDR3 nucleotides are TGTGCCAGCAGTGAATCTGGGGGAGGGGGAGCTTTCTTT. It encodes CASSESGGGGAFF.

The chain is built from TRBV9 and TRBJ2-5, with 8 positions matching TRBD2. With the DNA end fitting TRBJ2-7 better, the J assignment may be wrong. Looked up from germline, CDR1 is SGDLS and CDR2 is YYNGEE. The CDR3 covers 11 residues. CDR3 loop: CVLAGSYEQYF. CDR3 bases: TGTGTTTTAGCGGGATCCTACGAGCAGTACTTC.